This T cell receptor (beta chain) was identified during a study of T cells in Graves' hyperthyroidism and ophthalmopathy. Amplification of TCR beta CDR3 regions used RNA as the template. Initially, a first-round RT-PCR of the TCR CDR3 employed the HTBI primer set. TCRdb itself ran the multiplex PCR reads through MiXCR, one entry per CDR3 protein. The sample consists of about 360,000 distinct CDR3 sequences, approximately 14% of them appearing once. Exclusion criteria comprised uncontrolled infection, other autoimmune disease, pregnancy or lactation. Thyroid ultrasound and orbital computed tomography, with clinical symptoms and serum thyroxine and TRAb, informed diagnoses. The CDR3 sequence is 15 residues long. Germline trimming cut 4 bases from V and 1 base from J; bases unmatched to any gene: 2. Germline CDR1 and CDR2: ENHRY and SYGVKD. This clonotype was counted at least ten times.

V and J are TRBV10-3 and TRBJ2-5, with 11 bases matching TRBD2. The sequencing input was blood. This clonotype originated in a woman between 18 and 30 years old with Graves' hyperthyroidism that later progressed to Graves' ophthalmopathy. The DNA for the CDR3 is TGTGCCATCAGTGGACTAGCGGGGCCCCAAGAGACCCAGTACTTC. Translating gives CAISGLAGPQETQYF.